These 18 T cell receptor beta chains came from one sample sequenced in a study of graft-versus-host responses after intestinal transplantation. The table came from immunoSEQ multiplex PCR; TCRdb's copy has only in-frame clones and leaves some out. The sample consists of about 84,000 clones, about 91% of them appearing once. The antigens these receptors bind are not known. The source was unstimulated CD4+ T cells sorted from spleen or lymph node cells, collected before transplant. The origin of the receptors is a human donor who was the organ donor for an intestinal transplant.

This chain links TRBV30 with TRBJ2-6, with D perhaps matching TRBD2 (5 bases). The V and J ends lost 8 bases and 0 bases respectively, with 5 bases between them. From germline, CDR1 is GTSNPN and CDR2 SVGIG (reference sequence). CDR3 length equals 12 residues. CDR3 loop: CARGSGANVLTF. Written as DNA, the CDR3 is TGTGCCCGGGGCTCTGGGGCCAACGTCCTGACTTTC.

The chain recombines TRBV6-5 with TRBJ2-1, with 7 bases lining up with TRBD2. Germline V gene lookup returns CDR1 MNHEY and CDR2 SVGAGI. With V trimmed by 2 bases and J by 6 bases, 10 bases remained unmatched. The CDR3 contains 16 residues. The CDR3 sequence: CASSYAASGLLNEQFF. The CDR3 nucleotides are TGTGCCAGCAGTTACGCTGCTAGCGGTCTTCTCAATGAGCAGTTCTTC.

The chain joins TRBV2 to TRBJ1-3, with 8 bases fitting TRBD1. Germline V gives CDR1 SNHLY, CDR2 FYNNEI. The CDR3 has 15 amino acids. V was pared by 8 bases and J by 2 bases, with 8 bases of the junction left unmatched. CDR3 in amino acids: CASAEDRVTGNTIYF. CDR3 coding DNA: TGTGCCAGCGCCGAGGACAGGGTGACTGGAAACACCATATATTTT. The full variable domain, with the rest looked up from reference TRBV2 and TRBJ1-3, is EPEVTQTPSHQVTQMGQEVILRCVPISNHLYFYWYRQILGQKVEFLVSFYNNEISEKSEIFDDQFSVERPDGSNFTLKIRSTKLEDSAMYFCASAEDRVTGNTIYFGEGSWLTVV.

The chain joins TRBV6-5 to TRBJ1-6; 7 positions agree with TRBD1. Germline trimming cut 5 bases from V and 4 bases from J; bases unmatched to any gene: 5. There are 15 residues in the CDR3. Germline V lookup: CDR1 MNHEY, CDR2 SVGAGI. The CDR3 nucleotides read TGTGCCAGCAGTACCCGACAGGGATATAATTCACCCCTCCACTTT. Amino acids: CASSTRQGYNSPLHF.

The chain is built from TRBV11-3 and TRBJ2-1; D not certain. V was pared by 2 bases and J by 0 bases, with 5 bases between. Germline V gives CDR1 SGHNT, CDR2 YENEEA. CDR3 length: 14 amino acids. This CDR3 reads CASSLTGSYNEQFF. The CDR3, as DNA: TGTGCCAGCAGCTTAACGGGCTCCTACAATGAGCAGTTCTTC.

The chain recombines TRBV27 with TRBJ1-5, with 9 nucleotides matching TRBD1. Per the germline V gene, CDR1 is MNHEY and CDR2 is SMNVEV (reference sequence). The CDR3 is 15 residues long. With 10 bases clipped from V and 2 bases from J, the junction kept 9 bases outside the gene matches. CDR3 protein: CATSTRDRGNQPQHF. In DNA, the CDR3 is TGTGCCACCTCCACCCGGGACAGGGGCAATCAGCCCCAGCATTTT.

CDR3 sequence: CASRPPGQRTGNTIYF. The CDR3 nucleotides are TGCGCCAGCCGCCCCCCGGGACAGCGGACTGGAAACACCATATATTTT. The chain recombines TRBV10-2 with TRBJ1-3, with 7 bases lining up with TRBD1. Germline values: CDR1 WSHSY, CDR2 SAAADI. V lost 8 bases and J lost 2; bases outside the gene matches: 12. The CDR3 loop spans 16 amino acids.

This chain links TRBV7-9 with TRBJ2-1; weak D call: TRBD1 (5 bases). This CDR3 has 18 amino acids. Germline CDR1 and CDR2: SEHNR and FQNEAQ (reference sequence). With 5 bases removed from V and 2 bases from J, the gap between germline ends came to 22 bases. CDR3 DNA: TGTGCCAGCAGCCCCCGGGTAAGTCGGCAGGGAACCTACAATGAGCAGTTCTTC. Its protein product is CASSPRVSRQGTYNEQFF. Full variable domain (remainder filled in from reference TRBV7-9 and TRBJ2-1): DTGVSQNPRHKITKRGQNVTFRCDPISEHNRLYWYRQTLGQGPEFLTYFQNEAQLEKSRLLSDRFSAERPKGSFSTLEIQRTEQGDSAMYLCASSPRVSRQGTYNEQFFGPGTRLTVL.

The chain has TRBV30 and TRBJ1-5; D gene unclear. CDR3 length: 16 amino acids. Germline V gene sequence: CDR1 GTSNPN, CDR2 SVGIG (reference sequence). V lost 0 bases and J lost 2, with 14 bases in between. The CDR3 DNA is TGTGCCTGGAGTGTAAGGCGAGTCGGGGGCAATCAGCCCCAGCATTTT. This gives the protein CAWSVRRVGGNQPQHF.

This chain joins TRBV19 and TRBJ2-3; D is undetermined. V was clipped by 5 bases and J by 4 bases, with 7 bases between them. The germline gives CDR1 LNHDA, CDR2 SQIVND (reference sequence). The length of the CDR3 is 12 residues. CDR3 sequence: CASSVASDTQYF. CDR3 in DNA: TGTGCCAGTAGTGTGGCCTCAGATACGCAGTATTTT.

The table lists this clone with a count of one. The genes are TRBV7-6 and TRBJ2-7; 10 bases line up with TRBD2. This CDR3 has 19 amino acids. V gave up 4 bases and J gave up 2 bases; unmatched junction bases: 17. CDR1 is SGHVS and CDR2 is FNYEAQ in the germline V gene. The CDR3 coding sequence is TGTGCCAGCAGCTCCAGGGGGCTAGCGGGAGTAGCATCAACCTACGAGCAGTACTTC. Its protein is CASSSRGLAGVASTYEQYF.

This chain links TRBV19 with TRBJ2-7; tentative D call: TRBD1 (6 bases). The germline V gene has CDR1 LNHDA and CDR2 SQIVND (reference sequence). This CDR3 spans 15 amino acids. Trimming shortened V by 0 bases and J by 0 bases, and 9 bases separated the two germline ends. The CDR3 region has the DNA TGTGCCAGTAGTATAGAGCACAGGGCCTCCTACGAGCAGTACTTC. This encodes CASSIEHRASYEQYF.

About this clone: The identical CDR3 is also encoded by other nucleotide sequences in the sample. The chain has TRBV28 and TRBJ1-2, with 7 bases fitting TRBD1. The trim removed 6 bases at V and 6 bases at J, leaving 4 bases unmatched. Germline assignment: CDR1 MDHEN and CDR2 SYDVKM. The CDR3 totals 12 residues. In nucleotides, the CDR3 is TGTGCCAGCAGGTACAGGGGCCATGGCTACACCTTC. Its translation is CASRYRGHGYTF.

This clone occurred once. The chain joins TRBV27 to TRBJ1-1; TRBD1 agrees at 7 bases. Germline lookup yields CDR1 MNHEY and CDR2 SMNVEV (reference sequence). This CDR3 contains 12 residues. This CDR3 reads CAVTGPYTEAFF. CDR3 bases: TGTGCTGTGACAGGGCCCTACACTGAAGCTTTCTTT.

The chain joins TRBV5-5 to TRBJ2-3; the D is unclear. Trimming took off 1 base at V and 6 bases at J, with 6 bases between the two ends. The CDR3 sequence is 12 residues long. Germline V gene lookup returns CDR1 SGHKS and CDR2 YYEKEE (reference sequence). The chain's CDR3 is CASSLYGDTQYF. As DNA, the CDR3 is TGTGCCAGCAGCTTGTACGGGGATACGCAGTATTTT.

J is TRBJ2-1 and V is TRBV15, with TRBD1 matching 10 bases. V trimming: 1 base; J trimming: 3 bases; junction bases outside the gene matches: 0. Germline V gene data show CDR1 as LNHNV and CDR2 as YYDKDF (reference sequence). The CDR3 length is 15 residues. The CDR3, as DNA: TGTGCCACCAGCAGAGGGACAGGGGGCTACAATGAGCAGTTCTTC. Translated, it gives CATSRGTGGYNEQFF.

The rearrangement links TRBV5-4 to TRBJ2-1, with 12 positions matching TRBD2. After removal of 3 bases from V and 6 bases from J, the junction contained 7 bases not matched to a gene. CDR1 and CDR2 from the germline V gene are SGHNT and YYREEE (reference sequence). The CDR3 is made up of 16 amino acids. CDR3 sequence: CASSSPGLAGLNEQFF. The CDR3 DNA is TGTGCCAGCAGCTCCCCGGGACTAGCGGGCCTCAATGAGCAGTTCTTC.

The genes are TRBV7-9 and TRBJ2-5; 9 bases align to TRBD1. The CDR3 loop spans 14 amino acids. The germline V gene encodes CDR1 SEHNR and CDR2 FQNEAQ (reference sequence). Losses at the gene ends were 4 bases for V and 1 base for J; bases not matched to a gene: 1. CDR3 sequence: CASSWTGAQETQYF. The CDR3 nucleotides are TGTGCCAGCAGCTGGACAGGGGCCCAAGAGACCCAGTACTTC.